These 16 T cell receptor beta chains came from one sample sequenced in a study of control samples from healthy donors and cancer patients. Produced via immunoSEQ multiplex PCR; TCRdb's table is partial and in-frame only. In the table there are 200,000 to 250,000 clones, 85% to 95% of which are singletons. Sample: blood. These receptors came from a man aged 50-60 years in good health.

This chain joins TRBV10-3 and TRBJ2-7; D possibly uses TRBD1 or TRBD2 (5 bases each). V gave up 4 bases and J gave up 2 bases, with 9 bases separating them. CDR3 length equals 13 residues. Germline values: CDR1 ENHRY, CDR2 SYGVKD. The CDR3 protein is CAISGDGTYEQYV. The CDR3 region has the DNA TGTGCCATCAGTGGGGACGGAACCTACGAGCAGTACGTC.

The rearrangement joins TRBV18 to TRBJ1-1, with a weak D call TRBD1 (5 bases). Germline V gene data show CDR1 as KGHSH and CDR2 as LQKENI. The germline V and J ends were trimmed by 10 bases and 1 base, with 13 bases remaining between them. The CDR3 has 13 amino acids. In DNA, the CDR3 is TGTGCCACCCTGGTTGGACAGAACACTGAAGCTTTCTTT. It yields the protein CATLVGQNTEAFF.

The chain uses TRBV12-5 and TRBJ1-5; D gene ambiguous. V lost 2 bases and J 0 bases, leaving 2 bases between the germline ends. Germline V lookup: CDR1 LGHNT, CDR2 FRNRAP. There are 13 residues in the CDR3. CDR3 protein: CASGLNSNQPQHF. In nucleotides, the CDR3 is TGTGCTAGTGGTTTGAATAGCAATCAGCCCCAGCATTTT.

The chain recombines TRBV28 with TRBJ1-3; maybe TRBD1 (6 bases). Germline-derived CDR1 and CDR2 are MDHEN and SYDVKM. V was trimmed by 5 bases and J by 0 bases, leaving 11 bases between them. The CDR3 extends over 15 amino acids. The CDR3 region is CASSPGDNSGNTIYF. The CDR3 region has the DNA TGTGCCAGCAGTCCGGGGGACAACTCTGGAAACACCATATATTTT. Drawing the rest from reference TRBV28 and TRBJ1-3, the complete variable domain is DVKVTQSSRYLVKRTGEKVFLECVQDMDHENMFWYRQDPGLGLRLIYFSYDVKMKEKGDIPEGYSVSREKKERFSLILESASTNQTSMYLCASSPGDNSGNTIYFGEGSWLTVV.

The chain employs TRBV5-1 and TRBJ2-1; possibly TRBD2 for D (7 bases). The ends were cut back, 3 bases at V and 7 bases at J, with 11 bases in the middle. The CDR3 is 13 amino acids. Germline lookup yields CDR1 SGHRS and CDR2 YFSETQ. The DNA of the CDR3 is TGCGCCAGCAGCTCAGGGGAGGGGAATGAGCAGTTCTTC. Protein: CASSSGEGNEQFF. The entire variable domain, with the rest obtained from reference TRBV5-1 and TRBJ2-1, is as follows: KAGVTQTPRYLIKTRGQQVTLSCSPISGHRSVSWYQQTPGQGLQFLFEYFSETQRNKGNFPGRFSGRQFSNSRSEMNVSTLELGDSALYLCASSSGEGNEQFFGPGTRLTVL.

To note about this clone: This likely comes from a read error, as the CDR3 has no conserved phenylalanine or tryptophan at its end. The chain carries TRBV28 and TRBJ1-1; TRBD1 matches at 8 bases. This CDR3 region has 15 residues. After removal of 5 bases from V and 4 bases from J, the junction contained 9 bases not matched to a gene. Looked up from germline, CDR1 is MDHEN and CDR2 is SYDVKM. The CDR3, as DNA: TGTGCCAGCAGTCCCAGCTACAGGGGGGGCACTGAAGCTTTCCTT. Its translation: CASSPSYRGGTEAFL.

The chain uses TRBV7-9 and TRBJ1-1; 11 positions agree with TRBD1. J was trimmed by 8 bases and V by 5 bases; bases with no gene match: 10. From germline, CDR1 is SEHNR and CDR2 FQNEAQ (reference sequence). This CDR3 has 15 residues. The CDR3 is CASSLDRGRWDEAFF. CDR3 DNA sequence: TGTGCCAGCAGCCTGGACAGGGGGCGATGGGACGAAGCTTTCTTT. Looking up the rest from reference TRBV7-9 and TRBJ1-1 gives the full variable domain: DTGVSQNPRHKITKRGQNVTFRCDPISEHNRLYWYRQTLGQGPEFLTYFQNEAQLEKSRLLSDRFSAERPKGSFSTLEIQRTEQGDSAMYLCASSLDRGRWDEAFFGQGTRLTVV.

V and J are TRBV4-3 and TRBJ2-2, with D uncertain. Trimming pared 4 bases from V and 0 bases from J, leaving 12 bases between. Looked up from germline, CDR1 is LGHNA and CDR2 is YSLEER. The CDR3 length is 16 residues. CDR3 region: CASSPGRQANTGELFF. DNA of the CDR3: TGCGCCAGCAGCCCCGGGCGGCAAGCGAACACCGGGGAGCTGTTTTTT.

The chain employs TRBV3-1 (or the pseudogene TRBV3-2) and TRBJ2-1; D is perhaps TRBD2 (6 bases). The germline V and J ends were trimmed by 7 bases and 5 bases, with 15 bases remaining between them. Germline V gives CDR1 LGHDT, CDR2 YNNKEL (reference sequence). The CDR3 sequence is 14 residues long. The CDR3, as DNA: TGTGCCAGCACTCAAGGCGGGGCCAACAATGAGCAGTTCTTC. This translates into CASTQGGANNEQFF.

This rearrangement joins TRBV7-2 to TRBJ2-6; no clear D gene. Germline lookup yields CDR1 SGHTA and CDR2 FQGNSA. V was shortened by 3 bases and J by 0 bases, with 6 bases between the two germline ends. The length of the CDR3 is 15 residues. The CDR3 nucleotides are TGTGCCAGCAGCTTGGAGAGCTCTGGGGCCAACGTCCTGACTTTC. It encodes CASSLESSGANVLTF.

The J gene is TRBJ2-5, the V gene TRBV28; 14 bases line up with TRBD2. With V trimmed by 7 bases and J by 5 bases, 6 bases remained unmatched. The length of the CDR3 is 15 residues. Germline CDR1 and CDR2: MDHEN and SYDVKM. The CDR3 loop reads CASTDRTSGGETQYF. In DNA form, the CDR3 reads TGTGCCAGCACCGACCGGACTAGCGGGGGGGAGACCCAGTACTTC.

This chain links TRBV9 with TRBJ2-7, with 8 positions matching TRBD1. Germline CDR1 and CDR2: SGDLS and YYNGEE. Losses at the gene ends were 6 bases for V and 7 bases for J; bases not matched to a gene: 9. The CDR3 consists of 13 residues. CDR3: CASTRTGTGEQYF. CDR3 bases: TGTGCCAGCACCCGGACAGGGACGGGTGAGCAGTACTTC. The complete variable domain, with remaining parts taken from reference TRBV9 and TRBJ2-7, reads DSGVTQTPKHLITATGQRVTLRCSPRSGDLSVYWYQQSLDQGLQFLIQYYNGEERAKGNILERFSAQQFPDLHSELNLSSLELGDSALYFCASTRTGTGEQYFGPGTRLTVT.

CDR3 sequence reads: CASSSPNTGELFF. The CDR3 DNA is TGTGCCAGCAGCTCTCCTAACACCGGGGAGCTGTTTTTT. The chain couples TRBV7-2 to TRBJ2-2; D gene unclear. V was shortened by 4 bases and J by 2 bases, with 5 bases between the two germline ends. The CDR3 extends over 13 amino acids. Germline CDR1 reads SGHTA; CDR2 reads FQGNSA. Full variable domain (rest looked up from reference TRBV7-2 and TRBJ2-2): GAGVSQSPSNKVTEKGKDVELRCDPISGHTALYWYRQSLGQGLEFLIYFQGNSAPDKSGLPSDRFSAERTGGSVSTLTIQRTQQEDSAVYLCASSSPNTGELFFGEGSRLTVL.

The chain employs TRBV3-1 (or the pseudogene TRBV3-2) and TRBJ1-2; possibly TRBD1 for D (5 bases). Germline V lookup: CDR1 LGHDT, CDR2 YNNKEL (reference sequence). V lost 1 base and J lost 5, with 11 bases in between. CDR3 length equals 14 residues. CDR3 nucleotide sequence: TGTGCCAGCAGCCAAGCAGGGTTGGAATATGGCTACACCTTC. It codes for CASSQAGLEYGYTF.

The chain recombines TRBV7-2 with TRBJ1-5; D perhaps matches TRBD1 (6 bases). CDR1 and CDR2 (germline): SGHTA, FQGNSA. This CDR3 has 16 residues. V gave up 3 bases and J gave up 0 bases, with 12 bases separating them. The CDR3 here is CASSLQGRLSNQPQHF. The CDR3, as DNA: TGTGCCAGCAGCTTGCAGGGGAGACTTAGCAATCAGCCCCAGCATTTT.

The chain uses TRBV9 and TRBJ1-1; maybe TRBD1 (5 bases). Looked up from germline, CDR1 is SGDLS and CDR2 is YYNGEE. V was trimmed by 3 bases and J by 2 bases, leaving 8 bases between them. The CDR3 sequence is 13 residues long. The chain's CDR3 is CASSADRNTEAFF. The CDR3 nucleotides are TGTGCCAGCAGCGCCGACAGAAACACTGAAGCTTTCTTT. The variable domain in full, with the rest retrieved from reference TRBV9 and TRBJ1-1, is DSGVTQTPKHLITATGQRVTLRCSPRSGDLSVYWYQQSLDQGLQFLIQYYNGEERAKGNILERFSAQQFPDLHSELNLSSLELGDSALYFCASSADRNTEAFFGQGTRLTVV.